The sequence of this T cell receptor beta chain was determined in a study of neurological immune-mediated disorders (dated by TCRdb to the late 2010s). At the level of the whole study: Peripheral blood TCR-beta repertoires from patients with HTLV-I-associated myelopathy (HAM/TSP), patients with multiple sclerosis, and healthy controls were compared in the study using UMI-based sequencing. Of the 70 or so subjects in the cohort, about 14 were HAM/TSP patients, roughly 34 were multiple sclerosis patients, and about 20 were healthy controls. The roughly 100 TCR-beta libraries included longitudinal samples, technical triplicates and paired sorted CD4+ and CD8+ T-cell subsets alongside PBMC samples.

cDNA synthesis used template-switch 5'RACE with a primer carrying a 10-nucleotide random unique molecular identifier tagging each TCR transcript. Every sequencing run covered 15-18 subjects and yielded more than 160 million TCR-beta sequences. The RNeasy kit was used to extract total RNA. The KAPA Real-time Library Amplification kit was used to amplify TCR-beta VDJ regions with primers for the TCR constant region and the 5'RACE anchor. A first PCR added sample indexes and Illumina adaptors, and a second PCR then raised library yield. After Ampure bead purification, the roughly 650 bp TCR product was size-selected on a 2% E-gel SizeSelection system. Before pooling, library quality was checked on a Bioanalyzer, concentration was measured with Qubit, and libraries were quantified with the Kapa Library Quantification kit. Libraries were sequenced paired-end 2 x 150 bp on an Illumina HiSeq 2500. To increase sequence diversity, roughly 24-32% phiX was spiked into each library pool. From the authors' description of their analysis: Quality-filtered reads were processed with the UMI-based MiGEC pipeline, which removed over 75% of raw TCR sequences during error correction. IMGT germline references were used for aligning VDJ genes, and each clonotype was defined as a unique CDR3 amino acid sequence together with its V-J genes. Clonal expansion, Shannon diversity and CDR3 relatedness (CalcPairwiseDistances, ClusterSamples) were evaluated with VDJtools, and phylogenetic trees were built with CLCbio workbench. A clone was classed as expanded if it had 8 or more unique UMIs, a cutoff based on coefficient-of-variation modelling across technical triplicates. TCRdb reprocessing: public reads trimmed at Q25 with fastp, clones called with MiXCR, in-frame beta chains kept. Here each entry gathers all rows of one CDR3 protein and keeps the most common genes and DNA. The V and J calls here are based on TCRdb, not the publication. Counted in this sample were about 14,000 distinct CDR3 sequences; roughly 7% of them appeared once. The ten largest clonotypes hold about 24% of the sample.

There are 15 amino acids in the CDR3, from cysteine to phenylalanine inclusive. The entry retains the CDR3 DNA only, 45 bases that are in frame from base 1. At the junction V is shortened by 3 bases and J by 0 bases, with 9 bases in between. CDR1 is given as SGHAT and CDR2 as FQNNGV, both from the germline V gene. The healthy controls were volunteers from a blood bank in Maryland, USA. For sorted-subset TCR libraries, 1 million sorted CD4+ or CD8+ T cells were used. Peripheral blood was subjected to Ficoll-Hypaque density gradient centrifugation to isolate PBMCs, which were then cryopreserved in liquid nitrogen. Paired sorted CD4+ and CD8+ subsets came from healthy controls, HAM/TSP patients and MS patients. Broad study findings and their caveats: No identical CDR3 amino acid sequences were found to be shared among expanded clones across subjects, suggesting that TCR-beta repertoires were private in all groups. TCR clonal expansion was highest in HAM/TSP patients and lowest in MS patients, with MS patients falling below even healthy controls.

This clonotype was observed many times. No antigen is known for it. No base-level quality is on record; no much larger clone is a single base apart. The rearrangement combines TRBV11-2 with TRBJ2-1; a confident D gene designation cannot be given. The sequencing input was CD8+ T cells from blood. The receptor's source is a woman between 40 and 50 years old in good health. The nucleotides are TGTGCCAGCAGCTTGACCCCAAGCTCCTACAATGAGCAGTTCTTC. The translation is CASSLTPSSYNEQFF. The full variable domain, with segments outside the CDR3 supplied by the reference TRBV11-2 and TRBJ2-1 proteins, appears as EAGVAQSPRYKIIEKRQSVAFWCNPISGHATLYWYQQILGQGPKLLIQFQNNGVVDDSQLPKDRFSAERLKGVDSTLKIQPAKLEDSAVYLCASSLTPSSYNEQFFGPGTRLTVL.